Below are 10 T cell receptor beta chains sequenced from a single sample in a study of Ad26.COV2.S vaccination and SARS-CoV-2 variants. Treatment noted: some 19 received Ad26.COV2.S at low or high dose, single or two shots; roughly 5 received placebo; per-sample allocation not given. Sample collection was performed on day 63 after the first vaccine or placebo injection. The method was immunoSEQ multiplex PCR; TCRdb's version includes in-frame clones alone and lacks a portion of them. Found here are hundreds of thousands of clones, roughly 90% of them singletons; the top ten hold roughly 5%. The source was peripheral blood, collected in a trial of Ad26.COV2.S vaccine versus placebo. Source of these receptors: a person between 18 and 60 years old who received the Ad26.COV2.S COVID-19 vaccine or a placebo.

The rearrangement joins TRBV19 to TRBJ1-1; possibly TRBD1 for D (5 bases). This CDR3 is built from 15 residues. V dropped 1 base and J dropped 4 bases, with 13 bases sitting between them. Germline CDR1 reads LNHDA; CDR2 reads SQIVND (reference sequence). The CDR3, as DNA: TGTGCCAGTAGTATAGCATCGGGCGGGGGCACTGAAGCTTTCTTT. Residues: CASSIASGGGTEAFF.

This clone occurred once. This chain connects TRBV7-2 to TRBJ2-4; 8 bases map to TRBD2. The CDR3 is made up of 15 amino acids. V was clipped by 4 bases and J by 7 bases; unmatched bases: 9. Germline V gene sequence: CDR1 SGHTA, CDR2 FQGNSA. CDR3 sequence (DNA): TGTGCCAGCAGCTCTCCGGGGGGGCCGGGGAACATTCAGTACTTC. Translating it yields CASSSPGGPGNIQYF.

This sequence joins TRBV7-8 and TRBJ2-1; no firm D call. The CDR3 runs to 15 residues. The V end was cut by 1 base, the J end by 8 bases, with 15 bases between. Germline V gene sequence: CDR1 SGHVS, CDR2 FQNEAQ. For the CDR3, the DNA is TGTGCCAGCAGCTTAGTCCTCCGGGCTACCGATGAGCAGTTCTTC. Encoded protein: CASSLVLRATDEQFF. Full variable domain (rest looked up from reference TRBV7-8 and TRBJ2-1): GAGVSQSPRYKVAKRGQDVALRCDPISGHVSLFWYQQALGQGPEFLTYFQNEAQLDKSGLPSDRFFAERPEGSVSTLKIQRTQQEDSAVYLCASSLVLRATDEQFFGPGTRLTVL.

The V gene is TRBV7-9, the J gene TRBJ2-7; 8 nucleotides line up with TRBD1. The trim removed 1 base at V and 10 bases at J, leaving 6 bases unmatched. This CDR3 contains 13 residues. CDR1 SEHNR and CDR2 FQNEAQ come from the germline V gene (reference sequence). The chain's CDR3 is CASSLVGQGSQYF. The DNA for the CDR3 is TGTGCCAGCAGCTTAGTAGGACAGGGTTCCCAGTACTTC.

This clone was counted once. The chain is built from TRBV5-8 and TRBJ1-1; possible D gene TRBD1, 6 bases. V lost 0 bases, J lost 5 bases, and 11 bases lay in between. The CDR3 is made up of 14 amino acids. Germline CDR1 reads SGHTS; CDR2 reads YDEGEE. CDR3 residues: CASSLGRGRTEAFF. DNA for the CDR3: TGTGCCAGCAGCTTGGGCAGGGGAAGGACTGAAGCTTTCTTT.

V gene TRBV7-9 combines with J gene TRBJ2-7; 10 nucleotides line up with TRBD2. Germline V gene data show CDR1 as SEHNR and CDR2 as FQNEAQ (reference sequence). Trimming at V came to 5 bases and at J to 6 bases, leaving 16 bases not matched to a gene. CDR3 length: 17 residues. Here the CDR3 DNA reads TGTGCCAGCAGCCAAATGGACGGTTTAGCGGGAGGTCCCGAGCAGTACTTC. This gives the protein CASSQMDGLAGGPEQYF. The full variable domain, completed using reference TRBV7-9 and TRBJ2-7, is DTGVSQNPRHKITKRGQNVTFRCDPISEHNRLYWYRQTLGQGPEFLTYFQNEAQLEKSRLLSDRFSAERPKGSFSTLEIQRTEQGDSAMYLCASSQMDGLAGGPEQYFGPGTRLTVT.

The rearrangement uses TRBV18 and TRBJ1-1; 7 bases are a match to TRBD1. There are 16 residues in the CDR3. Losses at the gene ends were 2 bases for V and 6 bases for J; bases not matched to a gene: 12. The germline V gene has CDR1 KGHSH and CDR2 LQKENI. The CDR3: CASSPAGGEGTAEAFF. CDR3 nucleotides: TGTGCCAGCTCACCAGCGGGGGGGGAAGGGACAGCTGAAGCTTTCTTT.

The V call is TRBV7-9, the J call TRBJ1-1, with TRBD1 matching 8 bases. V lost 6 bases and J lost 0; bases outside the gene matches: 9. The CDR3 extends over 16 amino acids. CDR1 and CDR2 from the germline V gene are SEHNR and FQNEAQ (reference sequence). CDR3 sequence: CASRSRGQGMNTEAFF. In DNA, the CDR3 is TGTGCCAGCAGGTCTAGAGGACAGGGAATGAACACTGAAGCTTTCTTT. The whole variable domain, remainder taken from reference TRBV7-9 and TRBJ1-1, is DTGVSQNPRHKITKRGQNVTFRCDPISEHNRLYWYRQTLGQGPEFLTYFQNEAQLEKSRLLSDRFSAERPKGSFSTLEIQRTEQGDSAMYLCASRSRGQGMNTEAFFGQGTRLTVV.

The rearrangement uses TRBV7-2 and TRBJ2-1, with TRBD1 matching 7 bases. This CDR3 region has 15 residues. With 2 bases clipped from V and 7 bases from J, the junction kept 8 bases outside the gene matches. The V gene's germline CDR1 is SGHTA and CDR2 FQGNSA. The chain's CDR3 is CASSLLSEGANEQFF. For the CDR3, the DNA is TGTGCCAGCAGCTTACTTAGCGAGGGGGCGAATGAGCAGTTCTTC.

V usage is TRBV6-6 and J usage is TRBJ1-1, with a tentative D call TRBD1 (6 bases). The CDR3 extends over 14 amino acids. Germline V lookup: CDR1 MNHNY, CDR2 SVGAGI (reference sequence). The V gene lost 5 bases and the J gene lost 3 bases, with 13 bases spanning the gap. Written as DNA, the CDR3 is TGTGCCAGCAGTACGGCGGCAGGGGACACTGAAGCTTTCTTT. Residues: CASSTAAGDTEAFF.